The 20 T cell receptor beta chains reported below all come from one sample, sequenced in a study of shared clonotypes between healthy human individuals. Here immunoSEQ multiplex PCR was the method, and the copy in TCRdb shows in-frame clones only, minus some. The data contain some 2.1 million clones, around 95% of them seen just once; the ten biggest clones take up about 1.7%. Naive CD8 cells, CD45RO-negative and positively selected for CCR7, excluded terminally differentiated effector memory CD45RA+ cells. Source material: naive CD8+ T cells from PBMCs. All receptors derive from a man between 18 and 29 years old in good health. Some clones in this sample may be carry-over from other donors' samples.

V is TRBV4-1 and J is TRBJ1-1, with TRBD1 matching over 9 bases. The CDR3 has 15 residues. V lost 4 bases and J lost 0; bases outside the gene matches: 3. Germline V gene data show CDR1 as MGHRA and CDR2 as YSYEKL. The CDR3 sequence: CASSPGTGMNTEAFF. The DNA of the CDR3 is TGCGCCAGCAGCCCAGGGACAGGGATGAACACTGAAGCTTTCTTT.

The chain recombines TRBV4-1 with TRBJ2-7; a weak D match, TRBD1 (7 bases). Germline CDR1 reads MGHRA; CDR2 reads YSYEKL. V was cut by 5 bases and J by 7 bases, with 21 bases left in between. CDR3 length: 15 residues. The CDR3 nucleotides read TGCGCCAGCAGCGCCCTGACAGGGAGGATGTGGGAGCAGTACTTC. The encoded protein is CASSALTGRMWEQYF.

This clone occurred once. The chain carries TRBV5-1 and TRBJ2-5, with 12 bases that match TRBD1. The length of the CDR3 is 17 residues. Germline V CDR1 and CDR2: SGHRS, YFSETQ. V was clipped by 2 bases and J by 5 bases; unmatched bases: 10. In nucleotides, the CDR3 is TGCGCCAGCAGCTTTAAGGTCCGGGACAGGGGGCCGGAGACCCAGTACTTC. Its protein is CASSFKVRDRGPETQYF.

This rearrangement joins TRBV30 to TRBJ1-3; no clear D gene. The germline V gene encodes CDR1 GTSNPN and CDR2 SVGIG (reference sequence). The CDR3 is 11 residues long. CDR3 in amino acids: CALLSGNTIYF. The CDR3 DNA follows: TGTGCTCTATTATCTGGAAACACCATATATTTT.

The V and J genes are TRBV6-1 and TRBJ1-2; TRBD1 matches at 9 bases. The CDR3 extends over 12 amino acids. The ends lost 10 bases at V and 6 bases at J; junction bases unmatched: 6. Germline V CDR1 and CDR2: MNHNS, SASEGT. CDR3 DNA: TGTGCCATTATACAGGGGGCTAATGGCTACACCTTC. Encoded protein: CAIIQGANGYTF.

The chain recombines TRBV27 with TRBJ1-2; D is undetermined. Trimming shortened V by 3 bases and J by 6 bases, and 17 bases separated the two germline ends. The CDR3 totals 15 residues. Germline lookup yields CDR1 MNHEY and CDR2 SMNVEV (reference sequence). In DNA form, the CDR3 reads TGTGCCAGCAGTTTCGCCCCCAAGGGTCTAAATGGCTACACCTTC. Its translation is CASSFAPKGLNGYTF.

The gene calls are TRBV6-4 and TRBJ2-1; 7 bases fit TRBD2. This CDR3 has 15 amino acids. Germline trimming cut 0 bases from V and 4 bases from J; bases unmatched to any gene: 3. Germline CDR1 MRHNA, CDR2 SNTAGT. The CDR3 here is CASSDSAGPYNEQFF. In DNA, the CDR3 is TGTGCCAGCAGTGACTCAGCGGGGCCATACAATGAGCAGTTCTTC.

The chain's CDR3 is CASSYRLNEKLFF. The CDR3 nucleotides are TGTGCCAGCAGTTACAGACTTAATGAAAAACTGTTTTTT. This sequence joins TRBV28 and TRBJ1-4, with D unresolved. Looked up from germline, CDR1 is MDHEN and CDR2 is SYDVKM. The CDR3 consists of 13 residues. Trimming took 4 bases from V and 4 from J, leaving 7 bases between them.

The J gene is TRBJ2-7, the V gene TRBV29-1; TRBD1 agrees at 8 bases. This CDR3 has 13 residues. J was trimmed by 4 bases and V by 5 bases; bases with no gene match: 7. Germline CDR1 reads SQVTM; CDR2 reads ANQGSEA. CDR3 residues: CSVRTGQEYEQYF. In DNA form, the CDR3 reads TGCAGCGTTCGGACAGGGCAGGAGTACGAGCAGTACTTC.

The count of this clone is one. V is TRBV7-9 and J is TRBJ2-7; D may be TRBD2 (5 bases). Germline-derived CDR1 and CDR2 are SEHNR and FQNEAQ (reference sequence). The CDR3 is 14 residues long. V lost 3 bases and J lost 0, with 9 bases in between. This chain's CDR3 is CASSFSVSSYEQYF. The CDR3 nucleotides read TGTGCCAGCAGCTTTAGCGTCAGCTCCTACGAGCAGTACTTC.

The chain employs TRBV7-9 and TRBJ1-4; possibly TRBD1 for D (5 bases). The V and J ends lost 5 bases and 2 bases respectively, with 18 bases between them. The CDR3 contains 17 residues. In germline, CDR1 is SEHNR, CDR2 FQNEAQ (reference sequence). The CDR3 region has the DNA TGTGCCAGCAGCCCCACGACCGAGGGGTCGACTAATGAAAAACTGTTTTTT. Translated, it gives CASSPTTEGSTNEKLFF.

The gene calls are TRBV4-1 and TRBJ2-7; 8 bases line up with TRBD2. V gave up 1 base and J gave up 3 bases; unmatched junction bases: 2. The CDR3 covers 14 residues. Looked up from germline, CDR1 is MGHRA and CDR2 is YSYEKL. CDR3 coding DNA: TGCGCCAGCAGCCAAGTCACTAGCGGCTACGAGCAGTACTTC. Encoded protein: CASSQVTSGYEQYF.

This chain uses TRBV10-3 with TRBJ2-7; no clear D gene. The CDR3 consists of 14 residues. Trimming cost V 7 bases and J 2 bases, with 15 bases left between them. Germline CDR1 reads ENHRY; CDR2 reads SYGVKD. CDR3 sequence: CAITDLAGPYEQYF. CDR3 in DNA: TGTGCCATCACCGACCTCGCTGGCCCCTACGAGCAGTACTTC.

The rearrangement joins TRBV27 to TRBJ2-7, with TRBD1 identical over 7 bases. This CDR3 is 16 amino acids long. Germline trimming cut 0 bases from V and 0 bases from J; bases unmatched to any gene: 5. Per germline, CDR1 MNHEY and CDR2 SMNVEV (reference sequence). CDR3 nucleotides: TGTGCCAGCAGTTTATCTAGGACAGGTTTCTCCTACGAGCAGTACTTC. Translation gives CASSLSRTGFSYEQYF.

This clone was seen only a few times. The genes are TRBV4-1 and TRBJ1-1; D not certain. CDR3 size: 18 residues. Germline V CDR1 and CDR2: MGHRA, YSYEKL. V was cut by 0 bases and J by 0 bases, with 17 bases left in between. CDR3 DNA: TGCGCCAGCAGCCAAGATCCGCCAGGCTTTTCAATGAACACTGAAGCTTTCTTT. This sequence encodes CASSQDPPGFSMNTEAFF.

This clone was seen once. The V gene is TRBV27, the J gene TRBJ2-7, with D unresolved. From germline, CDR1 is MNHEY and CDR2 SMNVEV (reference sequence). Trimming removed 6 bases from V and 0 bases from J, with 9 bases in between. This CDR3 has 13 amino acids. CDR3 in DNA: TGTGCCAGCAGCTCCGGCCACTCCTACGAGCAGTACTTC. Amino acids: CASSSGHSYEQYF.

This chain joins TRBV19 and TRBJ2-7; D is uncertain. Germline CDR1 reads LNHDA; CDR2 reads SQIVND (reference sequence). V was clipped by 4 bases and J by 3 bases, with 7 bases between them. The CDR3 has 12 residues. CDR3 region: CASSTPNYEQYF. In nucleotides, the CDR3 is TGTGCCAGTAGTACGCCGAACTACGAGCAGTACTTC.

The CDR3 sequence is CASSRGVMNTEAFF. CDR3 nucleotide sequence: TGTGCCAGCAGCCGCGGTGTTATGAACACTGAAGCTTTCTTT. This chain uses TRBV5-7 with TRBJ1-1; D is ambiguous. TRBV5-7 is recorded as an ORF, its role being uncertain. V lost 4 bases and J 0 bases, leaving 10 bases between the germline ends. This CDR3 spans 14 amino acids.

The chain has TRBV28 and TRBJ2-7; D uncertain. The CDR3 runs to 14 residues. Trimming took off 5 bases at V and 3 bases at J, with 14 bases between the two ends. In germline, CDR1 is MDHEN, CDR2 SYDVKM. As DNA, the CDR3 is TGTGCCAGCAGTGCCACTCCCGTCGTCTACGAGCAGTACTTC. Translating it yields CASSATPVVYEQYF.

The J gene is TRBJ2-5, the V gene TRBV2, with D possibly matching TRBD1 (5 bases). Germline CDR1 reads SNHLY; CDR2 reads FYNNEI. There are 13 residues in the CDR3. The V gene lost 6 bases and the J gene lost 11 bases, with 19 bases spanning the gap. This CDR3 reads CASRMHQGSPQYF. In nucleotides, the CDR3 is TGTGCCAGCAGAATGCATCAGGGCTCCCCTCAGTACTTC.